This T cell receptor (beta chain) was found in a study of T-cell reconstitution after alpha-beta-depleted transplantation in children. This clonotype was counted ten times or more. A TCRbeta library incorporating unique molecular identifiers was prepared. TCRdb re-called the PCR reads with MiXCR, one entry per CDR3 protein. The table has a few hundred thousand distinct CDR3 sequences, 9.7% seen once. V lost 3 bases to trimming and J lost 4 bases; unmatched junction nucleotides: 9. The CDR3 extends over 15 amino acids. Germline CDR1 is DFQATT and CDR2 is SNEGSKA (reference sequence). The J gene is TRBJ1-2, the V gene TRBV20-1, with 9 bases aligning to TRBD1. The receptor was isolated from a human donor who donated a stem cell graft to a child with SCID. The specimen was PBMCs from the stem cell graft donor, collected from the stem cell graft. CDR3 loop: CSASPIGQGRYGYTF. The CDR3, as DNA: TGCAGTGCTAGCCCTATCGGACAGGGGCGCTATGGCTACACCTTC.